These 2 T cell receptor beta chains came from one sample sequenced in a study of cytomegalovirus exposure and HLA in healthy donors. The PCR used 60 Vbeta and 13 Jbeta primers. TCRdb's copy holds only in-frame clones and misses some; the assay was immunoSEQ multiplex PCR. The data show some 190,000 clones, 70% to 90% seen once. The specimen sequenced was PBMCs. The receptor source for this set is a woman aged 25-40 years in good health and CMV-seronegative.

This chain joins TRBV6-1 and TRBJ1-2; D may be TRBD1 (5 bases). Germline V CDR1 and CDR2: MNHNS, SASEGT. There are 13 residues in the CDR3. V was trimmed by 2 bases and J by 5 bases, leaving 9 bases between them. In DNA form, the CDR3 reads TGTGCCAGCAGTGAACAGGGAGGGTATGGCTACACCTTC. It translates to CASSEQGGYGYTF.

The chain employs TRBV6-1 and TRBJ1-2; 7 nucleotides match TRBD1. Per the germline V gene, CDR1 is MNHNS and CDR2 is SASEGT. Trimming took 6 bases from V and 0 from J; bases not matched to a gene: 7. This CDR3 contains 15 residues. The CDR3 reads CASSPRTGANYGYTF. For the CDR3, the DNA is TGTGCCAGCAGCCCTCGGACAGGAGCTAACTATGGCTACACCTTC.